One sample yielded the 14 T cell receptor beta chains listed below, sequenced in a study of T cell changes during pregnancy in multiple sclerosis. This table comes from immunoSEQ multiplex PCR, and its TCRdb copy is limited to in-frame clones, with some not included. The sample holds around 100,000 clones; approximately 91% are singletons and the top ten take 3.5%. The material sequenced was peripheral blood, taken after pregnancy. These receptors were obtained from a female donor with multiple sclerosis, enrolled in a pregnancy study.

V is TRBV10-1 and J is TRBJ2-1; 9 bases align to TRBD2. Germline V gene lookup returns CDR1 WNHNN and CDR2 SYGVQD (reference sequence). The CDR3 has 16 residues. Unmatched junction bases numbered 10, after V lost 3 bases and J lost 7 bases. The CDR3 protein is CASSERVAGEENEQFF. In DNA form, the CDR3 reads TGCGCCAGCAGTGAACGAGTAGCGGGGGAGGAAAATGAGCAGTTCTTC.

The chain uses TRBV9 and TRBJ2-3, with TRBD2 matching over 8 bases. The length of the CDR3 is 16 residues. CDR1 and CDR2 from the germline V gene are SGDLS and YYNGEE. With V trimmed by 2 bases and J by 5 bases, 10 bases remained unmatched. CDR3 bases: TGTGCCAGCAGCGTTAGCGGGGACCGCCCCGGAGATACGCAGTATTTT. Its protein is CASSVSGDRPGDTQYF.

The J gene is TRBJ1-1, the V gene TRBV6-5; maybe TRBD1 (5 bases). Germline CDR1 is MNHEY and CDR2 is SVGAGI. This CDR3 region has 15 residues. V lost 0 bases to trimming and J lost 3 bases, with 11 bases between them. CDR3 residues: CASSYSMAGYTEAFF. DNA of the CDR3: TGTGCCAGCAGTTACTCGATGGCAGGGTACACTGAAGCTTTCTTT.

The chain has TRBV19 and TRBJ1-2, with 7 bases identical to TRBD1. The ends lost 5 bases at V and 4 bases at J; junction bases unmatched: 10. CDR1 LNHDA and CDR2 SQIVND come from the germline V gene (reference sequence). CDR3 size: 15 residues. CDR3 region: CASSPSVGTAYGYTF. The CDR3 bases are TGTGCCAGTAGTCCTTCCGTTGGGACAGCCTATGGCTACACCTTC.

The chain is built from TRBV19 and TRBJ2-5, with unresolved D. The CDR3 totals 14 residues. The V gene's germline CDR1 is LNHDA and CDR2 SQIVND (reference sequence). The V end lost 4 bases, the J end lost 2 bases, and 11 bases lay between the germline ends. DNA for the CDR3: TGTGCCAGTAGTAGAACCGGGTGGCAAGAGACCCAGTACTTC. This gives the protein CASSRTGWQETQYF.

The chain recombines TRBV4-1 with TRBJ2-7, with D uncertain. Trimming cost V 0 bases and J 4 bases, with 13 bases left between them. The CDR3 runs to 15 residues. Germline-derived CDR1 and CDR2 are MGHRA and YSYEKL. CDR3 coding DNA: TGCGCCAGCAGCCAAGATAAAACAGAACAGTACGAGCAGTACTTC. Translation gives CASSQDKTEQYEQYF.

The gene calls are TRBV5-4 and TRBJ1-6, with D maybe TRBD1 (6 bases). Germline V lookup: CDR1 SGHNT, CDR2 YYREEE (reference sequence). The length of the CDR3 is 14 residues. V was shortened by 2 bases and J by 7 bases, with 10 bases between the two germline ends. The CDR3 DNA sequence: TGTGCCAGCAGCTTTGCTGGGGGCAATTCACCCCTCCACTTT. It translates to CASSFAGGNSPLHF.

V gene TRBV11-2 combines with J gene TRBJ2-3; 11 nucleotides match TRBD2. The germline V gene encodes CDR1 SGHAT and CDR2 FQNNGV. The CDR3 totals 15 residues. Trimming took 1 base from V and 6 from J; bases not matched to a gene: 3. Written as DNA, the CDR3 is TGTGCCAGCAGCTTAGCTAGCGGGGGGTCCGATACGCAGTATTTT. It specifies CASSLASGGSDTQYF.

This sequence joins TRBV6-5 and TRBJ1-1, with TRBD1 as a possible D gene (5 bases). The V and J ends lost 5 bases and 7 bases respectively, with 8 bases between them. Looked up from germline, CDR1 is MNHEY and CDR2 is SVGAGI. CDR3 length: 11 amino acids. The CDR3: CASSRQFEAFF. The CDR3 DNA is TGTGCCAGCAGTCGACAGTTTGAAGCTTTCTTT.

V usage is TRBV7-9 and J usage is TRBJ2-7, with D possibly being TRBD2 (6 bases). Trimming shortened V by 2 bases and J by 4 bases, and 12 bases separated the two germline ends. In germline, CDR1 is SEHNR, CDR2 FQNEAQ (reference sequence). The CDR3 contains 14 residues. The CDR3 DNA is TGTGCCAGCAGCTTATCGGGGGACGTGTACGAGCAGTACTTC. Protein product: CASSLSGDVYEQYF.

This sequence joins TRBV5-4 and TRBJ1-2, with D perhaps matching TRBD1 (6 bases). CDR3 length equals 14 residues. From germline, CDR1 is SGHNT and CDR2 YYREEE (reference sequence). Trimming stripped 2 bases from V and 8 bases from J, with 16 bases between. Written as DNA, the CDR3 is TGTGCCAGCAGCTTACCCGGGACATCGATCGGCTACACCTTC. Its protein product is CASSLPGTSIGYTF.

The chain uses TRBV10-3 and TRBJ2-5, with 7 bases fitting TRBD2. CDR3 size: 17 residues. The J segment lost 5 bases and the V segment lost 0 bases, leaving 12 bases of the junction unmatched. In germline, CDR1 is ENHRY, CDR2 SYGVKD. In DNA, the CDR3 is TGTGCCATCAGTGAGTCACCCCCCGCCGGGGAGGGGGAGACCCAGTACTTC. This gives the protein CAISESPPAGEGETQYF.

This clone was observed once. The J gene is TRBJ1-5, the V gene TRBV30, with 7 bases fitting TRBD1. CDR1 GTSNPN and CDR2 SVGIG come from the germline V gene (reference sequence). Trimming cost V 5 bases and J 2 bases; bases outside gene matches: 3. There are 13 residues in the CDR3. CDR3 residues: CAWDREGNQPQHF. CDR3 nucleotides: TGTGCCTGGGACAGGGAGGGCAATCAGCCCCAGCATTTT. Using reference TRBV30 and TRBJ1-5 for the parts outside the CDR3, the full variable domain is SQTIHQWPATLVQPVGSPLSLECTVEGTSNPNLYWYRQAAGRGLQLLFYSVGIGQISSEVPQNLSASRPQDRQFILSSKKLLLSDSGFYLCAWDREGNQPQHFGDGTRLSIL.

The chain recombines TRBV9 with TRBJ1-2; possibly TRBD1 for D (5 bases). The V end lost 3 bases, the J end lost 8 bases, and 23 bases lay between the germline ends. CDR3 length: 16 residues. CDR1 and CDR2 (germline): SGDLS, YYNGEE. CDR3 sequence: CASSAGTGLRVGGYTF. The CDR3 DNA is TGTGCCAGCAGCGCCGGAACGGGACTCCGGGTAGGGGGCTACACCTTC.